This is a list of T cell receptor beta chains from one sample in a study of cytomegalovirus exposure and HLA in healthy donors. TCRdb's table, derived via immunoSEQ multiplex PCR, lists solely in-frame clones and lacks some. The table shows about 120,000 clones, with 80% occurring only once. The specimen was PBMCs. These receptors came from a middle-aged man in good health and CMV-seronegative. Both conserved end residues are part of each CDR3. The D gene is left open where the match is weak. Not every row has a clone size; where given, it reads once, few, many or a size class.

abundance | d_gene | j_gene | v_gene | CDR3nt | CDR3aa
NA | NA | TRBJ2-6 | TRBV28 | TGTGCCAGCAGTCAGCAACGAAGGGGAACTGGGGCCAACGTCCTGACTTTC | CASSQQRRGTGANVLTF
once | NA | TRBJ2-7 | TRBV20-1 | TGCAGTGCTCTCCGAGGAAACGAGCAGTACTTC | CSALRGNEQYF
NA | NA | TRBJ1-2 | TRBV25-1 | TGTGCCAGCAGTCCTCTGTCGGGTGGCTACACCTTC | CASSPLSGGYTF
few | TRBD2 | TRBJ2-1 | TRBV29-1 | TGCAGCGTTAGCGGGGGGGCCTACAATGAGCAGTTCTTC | CSVSGGAYNEQFF
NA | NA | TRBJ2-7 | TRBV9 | TGTGCCAGCAGCGTCGGACAGTTTCAGGGCTTGTACGAGCAGTACTTC | CASSVGQFQGLYEQYF
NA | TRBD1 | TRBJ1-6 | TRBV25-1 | TGTGCCAGCAGTGCGGACAGGGGGCCTTCATCACCCCTCCACTTT | CASSADRGPSSPLHF
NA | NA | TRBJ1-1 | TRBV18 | TGTGCCGTGAATAGCAGGGCGATGAACACTGAAGCTTTCTTT | CAVNSRAMNTEAFF
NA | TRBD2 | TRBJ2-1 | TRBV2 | TGTGCCAGCAAAGGACTAGCGGGGGGTTCCTACAATGAGCAGTTCTTC | CASKGLAGGSYNEQFF
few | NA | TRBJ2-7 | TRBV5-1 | TGCGCCAGCAGCTTGGGGGGGGTACCAGTAACCTACGAGCAGTACTTC | CASSLGGVPVTYEQYF
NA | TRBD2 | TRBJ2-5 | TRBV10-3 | TGTGCCATCAGTGAGTCGAAACTAGCGGGGGGTCTAATAAACCAAGAGACCCAGTACTTC | CAISESKLAGGLINQETQYF
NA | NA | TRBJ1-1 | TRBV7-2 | TGTGCCAGCAGCTTAAGGGGAAAACTGTCTGAAGCTTTCTTT | CASSLRGKLSEAFF
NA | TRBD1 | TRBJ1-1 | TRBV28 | TGTGCCAGCAGCTACAGGGACAGGTGGACGAACACTGAAGCTTTCTTT | CASSYRDRWTNTEAFF
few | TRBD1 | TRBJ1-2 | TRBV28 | TGTGCCAGCAGCTTGACAGGGGGCTATGGCTACACCTTC | CASSLTGGYGYTF
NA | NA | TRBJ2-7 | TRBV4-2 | TGTGCCAGCAGATACACTACGGGAAACACGGACGAGCAGTACTTC | CASRYTTGNTDEQYF
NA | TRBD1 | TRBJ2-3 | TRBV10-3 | TGTGCCTCAAATCCGGGACAGGGGGTCACAGATACGCAGTATTTT | CASNPGQGVTDTQYF
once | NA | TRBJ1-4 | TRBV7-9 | TGTGCCAGCAGCTCCCGGACAGCCTCTAATGAAAAACTGTTTTTT | CASSSRTASNEKLFF
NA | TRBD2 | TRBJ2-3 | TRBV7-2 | TGTGCCAGCAGCTTAGTTAGCGGGGAGACAGATACGCAGTATTTT | CASSLVSGETDTQYF
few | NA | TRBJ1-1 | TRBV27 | TGTGCCAGCGGAGCCACGGTCGGGAACACTGAAGCTTTCTTT | CASGATVGNTEAFF
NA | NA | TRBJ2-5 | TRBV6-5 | TGTGCCAGCAGTTACAGACAGGCCCAAGAGACCCAGTACTTC | CASSYRQAQETQYF
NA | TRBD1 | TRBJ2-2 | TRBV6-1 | TGTGCCAGCAGTGAATACAGGGGGCGAAGTACCGGGGAGCTGTTTTTT | CASSEYRGRSTGELFF
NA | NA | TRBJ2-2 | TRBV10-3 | TGTGCCATCAGTCGTTCAGGGGACACCGGGGAGCTGTTTTTT | CAISRSGDTGELFF
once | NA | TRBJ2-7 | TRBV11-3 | TGTGCCAGCAGCTTAGAGAACAGCTACGAGCAGTACTTC | CASSLENSYEQYF